Listed below are T cell receptor beta chains from one sample, sequenced in a study of T-cell memory formation after mild COVID-19. TCRdb re-called the 5' RACE reads through MiXCR, storing one row per CDR3 protein. The top ten clones hold roughly 8.9% of a sample with roughly 400,000 distinct CDR3 sequences, 20% to 25% of them seen once. The sample taken for sequencing was PBMCs or a T cell subset sorted from them (not recorded which). These TCRs come from an adult woman who had mild COVID-19 (a few samples of this study predate the infection). Cell type and time point are not known. Both conserved end residues are part of each CDR3. The D gene is left open where the match is weak. The size entry is marked missing in some rows and otherwise reads once, few, many or a size class.

V	size	J	D	DNA	CDR3
TRBV10-3	-	TRBJ2-3	TRBD2	TGTGCCATCAGTTCGACTAGCGGGAGGGCCGAGACGCAGTATTTT	CAISSTSGRAETQYF
TRBV7-9	once	TRBJ1-1	TRBD1	TGTGCCAGCAGGATGGACCCCGGGACAGGGGAAACTGAAGCTTTCTTT	CASRMDPGTGETEAFF
TRBV7-9	few	TRBJ1-3	TRBD1	TGTGCCAGCAGCTTAGAATCGACAGGGGGTTTGGACACCATATATTTT	CASSLESTGGLDTIYF
TRBV7-9	-	TRBJ2-1	TRBD2	TGTGCCAGCAGACCTCTAGGGACTAGCCACAATGAGCAGTTCTTC	CASRPLGTSHNEQFF
TRBV24-1	few	TRBJ2-3	TRBD2	TGTGCCACCGGGGGGCATAGCGGGGGCACAGATACGCAGTATTTT	CATGGHSGGTDTQYF
TRBV19	-	TRBJ1-2	TRBD1	TGTGCCAGTAGTACCGGGACAGGGGACTATGGCTACACCTTC	CASSTGTGDYGYTF
TRBV25-1	-	TRBJ2-7	TRBD1	TGTGCCAGCAGGGGGACAGGGATGGCCGAGCAGTACTTC	CASRGTGMAEQYF
TRBV20-1	-	TRBJ2-1	-	TGCAGTGCTAGAGAACGGGCGGGCCCAGGCCTCAATGAGCAGTTCTTC	CSARERAGPGLNEQFF
TRBV9	-	TRBJ2-7	-	TGTGCCAGCAGCGTAGACCCGGCCTACGAGCAGTACTTC	CASSVDPAYEQYF
TRBV7-3	-	TRBJ2-3	-	TGTGCCAGCAGCTTATCCGGAACCTTCACAGATACGCAGTATTTT	CASSLSGTFTDTQYF
TRBV4-1	many	TRBJ2-7	TRBD1	TGCGCCAGCAGCCAAGGGGACAGCTACGAGCAGTACTTC	CASSQGDSYEQYF
TRBV30	-	TRBJ1-2	-	TGTGCCTGGAGTGCGGCACCGAATTATGGCTACACCTTC	CAWSAAPNYGYTF
TRBV20-1	-	TRBJ2-5	-	TGCAGTGCTAGAGAGGGGTTTGGGGGGGCTCGTCGAGAGACCCAGTACTTC	CSAREGFGGARRETQYF
TRBV12-3/TRBV12-4	-	TRBJ2-2	-	TGTGCCAGCAGTTTTCATCAGGGCGTCGGCACCGGGGAGCTGTTTTTT	CASSFHQGVGTGELFF
TRBV20-1	-	TRBJ1-1	TRBD1	TGCAGTGCTAGGACAGGGGGCATCGACACTGAAGCTTTCTTT	CSARTGGIDTEAFF
TRBV7-2	-	TRBJ2-3	-	TGTGCCAGCAGCGAGCTAACTAGCACAGATACGCAGTATTTT	CASSELTSTDTQYF
TRBV3-1	-	TRBJ2-7	TRBD2	TGTGCCAGCAGTTGGACTAGCGTATCCTACGAGCAGTACTTC	CASSWTSVSYEQYF
TRBV3-1	few	TRBJ2-3	TRBD2	TGTGCCAGCAGCCGGACTAGCGGGGGGGCCACAGATACGCAGTATTTT	CASSRTSGGATDTQYF
TRBV6-5	few	TRBJ1-1	-	TGTGCCAGCAGTCAATCAGGGTCCGTGACTGAAGCTTTCTTT	CASSQSGSVTEAFF
TRBV29-1	few	TRBJ2-2	-	TGCAGCGTTGAAGATCGAGTCGGGGAGCTGTTTTTT	CSVEDRVGELFF
TRBV12-3/TRBV12-4	-	TRBJ2-1	TRBD2	TGTGCCAGCAGCTCCCGGACTAGCGGCCGATACAATGAGCAGTTCTTC	CASSSRTSGRYNEQFF
TRBV15	-	TRBJ1-4	-	TGTGCCACCAGCGGTCGGGGAGGAGTTCATGAAAAACTGTTTTTT	CATSGRGGVHEKLFF
TRBV12-3/TRBV12-4	many	TRBJ1-5	-	TGTGCCAGCAGGCTCAGCAATCAGCCCCAGCATTTT	CASRLSNQPQHF
TRBV5-1	-	TRBJ1-2	-	TGCGCCAGCAGCCCTGGGGGCCAGGGTTTGTATGGCTACACCTTC	CASSPGGQGLYGYTF
TRBV29-1	-	TRBJ1-2	-	TGCAGCGTTGCTATGGACAACTATGGCTACACCTTC	CSVAMDNYGYTF
TRBV4-1	-	TRBJ2-5	TRBD1	TGCGCCAGCAGCCAGGAAGACAGGGATGAGAGGACCCAGTACTTC	CASSQEDRDERTQYF
TRBV7-8	-	TRBJ1-1	TRBD1	TGTGCCAGCAGCAATCCATACAGGGGGCGAACTGAAGCTTTCTTT	CASSNPYRGRTEAFF
TRBV6-2/TRBV6-3	-	TRBJ2-7	-	TGTGCCAGCAGTCTCTCGTTCTTGCGGGAGCAGTACTTC	CASSLSFLREQYF
TRBV11-2	-	TRBJ1-5	TRBD1	TGTGCCAGCAGCAGACAGGGCCCCAATCAGCCCCAGCATTTT	CASSRQGPNQPQHF